This T cell receptor (beta chain) was captured by sequencing in a study of CD8+ T cells in alopecia areata. Whole-study context: Treatment of the treated patients consisted of oral tofacitinib, 5 to 10 mg twice daily. Tofacitinib was given for 6 to 18 months, then stopped for 6 months. Study-level findings and limits: Normal skin's resident alphabeta T cells are sequenced alongside lesional scalp T cells.

As for this clone: No antigen is known for it.

Following RNA extraction, reverse transcription yielded cDNA that acted as the sequencing template. Data came from immunoSEQ multiplex PCR; TCRdb stores just in-frame clones and leaves some out. This table has 90,000 to 100,000 clones, over 40% appearing once. Sorting from PBMCs produced CD4+ and CD8+ T cells. This receptor was obtained from a human donor with alopecia areata. The sequenced material came from CD4+ T cells sorted from blood.

The DNA of the CDR3 is TGTGCCAGCAGTTTAGAGGGAACCACTGAAGCTTTCTTT. Translated: CASSLEGTTEAFF. The chain uses TRBV27 and TRBJ1-1; no reliable D call. Between the trimmed V and J ends, which lost 2 bases and 4 bases, there was a span of 8 bases. This CDR3 is 13 amino acids long. Germline values: CDR1 MNHEY, CDR2 SMNVEV (reference sequence).